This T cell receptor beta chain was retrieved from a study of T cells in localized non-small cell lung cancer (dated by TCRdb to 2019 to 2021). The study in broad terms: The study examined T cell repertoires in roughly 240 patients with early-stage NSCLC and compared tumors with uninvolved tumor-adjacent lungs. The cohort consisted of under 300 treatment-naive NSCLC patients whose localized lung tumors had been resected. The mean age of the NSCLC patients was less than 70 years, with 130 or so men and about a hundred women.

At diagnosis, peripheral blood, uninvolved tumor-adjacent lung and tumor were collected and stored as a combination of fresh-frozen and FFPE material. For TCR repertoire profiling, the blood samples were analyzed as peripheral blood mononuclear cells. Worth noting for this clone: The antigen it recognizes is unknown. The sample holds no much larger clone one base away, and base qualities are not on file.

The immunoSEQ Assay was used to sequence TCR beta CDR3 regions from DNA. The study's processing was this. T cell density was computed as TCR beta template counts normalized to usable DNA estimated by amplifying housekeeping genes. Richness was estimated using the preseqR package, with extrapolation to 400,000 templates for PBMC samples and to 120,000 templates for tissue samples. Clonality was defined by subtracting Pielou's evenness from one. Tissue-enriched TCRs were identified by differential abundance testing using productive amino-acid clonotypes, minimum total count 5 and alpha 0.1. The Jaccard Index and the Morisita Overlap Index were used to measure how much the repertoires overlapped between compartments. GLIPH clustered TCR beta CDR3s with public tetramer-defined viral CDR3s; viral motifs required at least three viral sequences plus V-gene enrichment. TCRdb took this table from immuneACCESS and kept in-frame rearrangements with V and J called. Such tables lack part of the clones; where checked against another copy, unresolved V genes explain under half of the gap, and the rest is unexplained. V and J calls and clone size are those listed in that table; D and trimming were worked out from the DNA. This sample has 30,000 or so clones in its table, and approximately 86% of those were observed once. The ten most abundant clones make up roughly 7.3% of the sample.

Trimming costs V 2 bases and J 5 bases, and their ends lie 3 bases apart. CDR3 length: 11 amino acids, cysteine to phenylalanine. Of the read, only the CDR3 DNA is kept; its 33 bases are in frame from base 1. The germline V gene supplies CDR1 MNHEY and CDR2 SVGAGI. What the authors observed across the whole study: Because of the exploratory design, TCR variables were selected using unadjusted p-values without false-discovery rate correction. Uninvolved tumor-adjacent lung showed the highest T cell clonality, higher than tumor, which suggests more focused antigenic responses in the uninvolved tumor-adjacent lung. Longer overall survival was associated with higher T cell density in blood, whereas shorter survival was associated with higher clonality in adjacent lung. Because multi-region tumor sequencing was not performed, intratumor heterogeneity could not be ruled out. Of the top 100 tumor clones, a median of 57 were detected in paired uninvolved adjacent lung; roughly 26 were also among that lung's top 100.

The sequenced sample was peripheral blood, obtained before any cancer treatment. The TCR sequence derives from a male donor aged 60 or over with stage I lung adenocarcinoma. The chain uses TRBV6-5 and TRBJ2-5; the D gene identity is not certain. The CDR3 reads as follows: CASSYGETQYF. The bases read TGTGCCAGCAGTTACGGGGAGACCCAGTACTTC.